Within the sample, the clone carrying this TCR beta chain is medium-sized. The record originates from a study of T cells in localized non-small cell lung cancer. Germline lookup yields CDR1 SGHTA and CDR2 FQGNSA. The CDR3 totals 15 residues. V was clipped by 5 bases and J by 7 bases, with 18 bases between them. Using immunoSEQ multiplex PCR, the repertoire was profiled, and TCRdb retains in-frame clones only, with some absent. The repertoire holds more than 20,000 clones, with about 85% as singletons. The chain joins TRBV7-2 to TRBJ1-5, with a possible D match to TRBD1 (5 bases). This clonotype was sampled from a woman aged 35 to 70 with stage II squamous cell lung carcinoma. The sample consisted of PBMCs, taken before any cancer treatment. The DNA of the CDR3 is TGTGCCAGCAGCCCCGGGGGGTGGGGCGGCCAGCCCCAGCATTTT. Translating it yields CASSPGGWGGQPQHF.